The present T cell receptor beta chain was sequenced within a study of cytomegalovirus exposure and HLA in healthy donors. Study results and limitations: Sequencing depth roughly uniform across donors was assumed in presence/absence analyses.

The germline CDR1 and CDR2 sequences are SGHVS and FNYEAQ. The CDR3 runs 18 residues. V shed 7 bases and J 5 bases; nucleotides not matched to a gene: 13. Primers for the PCR totalled 60 Vbeta and 13 Jbeta. Clones were read by immunoSEQ multiplex PCR, and TCRdb kept only the in-frame ones, dropping some. The sample carries 200,000 to 250,000 clones, roughly 89% recorded once. A remark on this clone: Its matching antigen is unknown.

The sequence derives from a woman between 18 and 29 years old in good health and CMV-seronegative. The gene calls are TRBV7-6 and TRBJ2-5; TRBD2 matches at 16 bases. Source material: PBMCs. The CDR3 bases are TGTGCCAGCAAAGGGACTAGCGGGAGGGCCGTGGTTGGGGAGACCCAGTACTTC. It specifies CASKGTSGRAVVGETQYF.